This T cell receptor (beta chain) was found in a study of CD8+CD57+ T cells in acquired aplastic anemia. Genomic DNA served as template for TCR beta VDJ and CDR3 profiling. TCRdb used MiXCR to reprocess the reads, holding one entry per CDR3 protein. The table records hundreds of thousands of distinct CDR3 sequences, around three fifths of them present only once. V lost 0 bases, J lost 5 bases, and 5 bases lay in between. Germline V gene sequence: CDR1 SGHAT, CDR2 FQDESV (reference sequence). There are 12 residues in the CDR3. The clonotype comes from a human donor with severe aplastic anemia or a healthy control (not recorded which). The sequenced sample consisted of sorted CD4+, CD8+, or CD8+CD57+ T cells (not recorded which) from PBMCs. The chain employs TRBV11-1 and TRBJ2-7; D gene unclear. CDR3 coding DNA: TGTGCCAGCAGCTTAGCACGGAACGAGCAGTACTTC. Translating it yields CASSLARNEQYF.